These 9 T cell receptor beta chains were sequenced from one sample in a study of blood T cell repertoires in COVID-19. TCRdb's table, derived via immunoSEQ multiplex PCR, lists solely in-frame clones and lacks some. Of hundreds of thousands of clones listed, around 89% are singletons. The sequenced sample was peripheral blood. The receptors were sampled from a woman between 18 and 30 years old with acute or convalescent COVID-19.

The chain joins TRBV2 to TRBJ1-2; 9 nucleotides match TRBD1. Germline V gene data show CDR1 as SNHLY and CDR2 as FYNNEI. CDR3 length: 12 residues. Trimming at V came to 7 bases and at J to 6 bases, leaving 3 bases not matched to a gene. In DNA form, the CDR3 reads TGTGCCAGCATGGACAGGGGCGATGGCTACACCTTC. Protein sequence: CASMDRGDGYTF.

The rearrangement joins TRBV7-2 to TRBJ1-5; tentative D call: TRBD1 (5 bases). CDR3 length: 15 amino acids. V lost 4 bases, J lost 4 bases, and 14 bases lay in between. Germline V gives CDR1 SGHTA, CDR2 FQGNSA. The CDR3 is CASSWGGEWNQPQHF. CDR3 bases: TGTGCCAGCAGCTGGGGGGGGGAGTGGAATCAGCCCCAGCATTTT.

The genes are TRBV15 and TRBJ1-2; 9 nucleotides match TRBD1. This CDR3 is 16 amino acids long. The V gene end was trimmed by 5 bases and the J gene end by 5 bases; junction bases not matched to a gene: 12. Germline loops: CDR1 LNHNV, CDR2 YYDKDF (reference sequence). The CDR3 spells CATSGTGTGTFYGYTF. The CDR3 nucleotides are TGTGCCACCAGCGGAACCGGGACAGGGACTTTTTATGGCTACACCTTC.

This chain connects TRBV27 to TRBJ1-3; no firm D call. The V end lost 5 bases, the J end lost 3 bases, and 14 bases lay between the germline ends. This CDR3 comprises 15 residues. Germline V gene sequence: CDR1 MNHEY, CDR2 SMNVEV (reference sequence). The CDR3 DNA reads TGTGCCAGCAGTCCCCTTTTAGGAGGTGGAAACACCATATATTTT. Amino acid sequence: CASSPLLGGGNTIYF.

The chain uses TRBV6-5 and TRBJ1-1; D gene unclear. The CDR3 contains 12 residues. Germline V CDR1 and CDR2: MNHEY, SVGAGI. V shed 5 bases and J shed 4 bases, with 8 bases lying between them. CDR3 bases: TGTGCCAGCAGTCAAACTCCCACTGAAGCTTTCTTT. It specifies CASSQTPTEAFF.

This chain uses TRBV5-4 with TRBJ1-1; D is unresolved. This CDR3 is built from 14 residues. V lost 0 bases and J lost 4, with 10 bases in between. Germline CDR1 reads SGHNT; CDR2 reads YYREEE (reference sequence). CDR3 loop: CASSLARVGTEAFF. In nucleotides, the CDR3 is TGTGCCAGCAGCTTGGCTCGGGTTGGCACTGAAGCTTTCTTT.

The gene calls are TRBV28 and TRBJ1-6, with 7 positions matching TRBD1. J gave up 2 bases and V 4 bases, and 5 bases lay outside the gene matches. Germline CDR1 reads MDHEN; CDR2 reads SYDVKM. The CDR3 contains 16 residues. CDR3 amino acids: CASSSTGAAYNSPLHF. The CDR3 DNA reads as TGTGCCAGCAGTTCAACAGGGGCCGCCTATAATTCACCCCTCCACTTT. Filled out from reference TRBV28 and TRBJ1-6, the complete variable domain reads DVKVTQSSRYLVKRTGEKVFLECVQDMDHENMFWYRQDPGLGLRLIYFSYDVKMKEKGDIPEGYSVSREKKERFSLILESASTNQTSMYLCASSSTGAAYNSPLHFGNGTRLTVT.

The J gene is TRBJ1-2, the V gene TRBV6-6; unclear D gene. Trimming removed 0 bases at V and 3 bases at J, with 14 bases between. The CDR3 covers 16 residues. In germline, CDR1 is MNHNY, CDR2 SVGAGI (reference sequence). The chain's CDR3 is CASSYSRDISYYGYTF. The CDR3 nucleotides are TGTGCCAGCAGTTACTCCCGAGATATCTCCTACTATGGCTACACCTTC.

This clone is a singleton in its sample. Other DNA sequences of this sample code for an identical CDR3. The V and J genes are TRBV5-4 and TRBJ2-3, with a weak D call TRBD2 (6 bases). CDR1 SGHNT and CDR2 YYREEE come from the germline V gene (reference sequence). The CDR3 spans 13 residues. V was shortened by 4 bases and J by 4 bases, with 10 bases between the two germline ends. The CDR3 reads CASSPPGADTQYF. For the CDR3, the DNA is TGTGCCAGCAGCCCGCCGGGAGCAGATACGCAGTATTTT. The variable domain in full, completed from reference TRBV5-4 and TRBJ2-3, reads ETGVTQSPTHLIKTRGQQVTLRCSSQSGHNTVSWYQQALGQGPQFIFQYYREEENGRGNFPPRFSGLQFPNYSSELNVNALELDDSALYLCASSPPGADTQYFGPGTRLTVL.